These 29 T cell receptor beta chains were sequenced from one sample in a study of metastatic and nonmetastatic thyroid tumors. TCRdb re-called clones from the PCR reads using MiXCR. The repertoire holds over 20,000 clones, with approximately 15% as singletons. Every patient was untreated before thyroid surgery. Input material: tumor tissue. These receptors all come from a female donor with papillary thyroid cancer or a benign thyroid nodule (not recorded which). Some clones in this sample may be carry-over from other donors' samples.

At least ten counts were recorded for this clone. V is TRBV5-1 and J is TRBJ2-1, with 12 bases lining up with TRBD2. This CDR3 is 17 amino acids long. The V gene end was trimmed by 0 bases and the J gene end by 4 bases; junction bases not matched to a gene: 5. Germline V CDR1 and CDR2: SGHRS, YFSETQ. The CDR3 region is CASSLGFGTSGYNEQFF. In DNA, the CDR3 is TGCGCCAGCAGCTTGGGTTTCGGGACTAGCGGGTACAATGAGCAGTTCTTC.

This clone was picked up many times. V and J are TRBV18 and TRBJ2-1, with 10 bases lining up with TRBD2. There are 14 residues in the CDR3. J was trimmed by 6 bases and V by 3 bases; bases with no gene match: 2. The germline V gene has CDR1 KGHSH and CDR2 LQKENI. The CDR3 protein is CASSPGLALNEQFF. In DNA form, the CDR3 reads TGTGCCAGCTCACCGGGACTAGCGCTCAATGAGCAGTTCTTC.

This clone has at least ten counts. The chain uses TRBV10-3 and TRBJ2-7, with TRBD1 as a possible D gene (5 bases). CDR3 size: 10 residues. Trimming removed 8 bases from V and 5 bases from J, with 7 bases in between. CDR1 and CDR2 (germline): ENHRY, SYGVKD. The CDR3 spells CAIGADEQYF. The DNA for the CDR3 is TGTGCCATCGGGGCAGACGAGCAGTACTTC.

By sample share, this clone is medium-sized. J is TRBJ1-5 and V is TRBV20-1, with unresolved D. V shed 2 bases and J shed 0 bases, with 2 bases lying between them. This CDR3 region has 12 residues. Germline CDR1 and CDR2: DFQATT and SNEGSKA (reference sequence). The chain's CDR3 is CSARYSNQPQHF. CDR3 nucleotide sequence: TGCAGTGCTAGATATAGCAATCAGCCCCAGCATTTT.

In this sample, this clone turned up many times. V usage is TRBV6-1 and J usage is TRBJ1-4, with D possibly TRBD1 on 6 matching bases. The CDR3 runs 15 residues. Germline lookup yields CDR1 MNHNS and CDR2 SASEGT. V dropped 6 bases and J dropped 8 bases, with 19 bases sitting between them. This CDR3 is CASRRVVGAQEKLFF. CDR3 DNA: TGTGCCAGCAGGAGGGTCGTGGGGGCGCAGGAAAAACTGTTTTTT.

This clone was seen many times. This rearrangement joins TRBV11-2 to TRBJ2-5; D remains ambiguous. The CDR3 has 13 amino acids. The V end was cut by 1 base, the J end by 4 bases, with 7 bases between. Per germline, CDR1 SGHAT and CDR2 FQNNGV. The CDR3 nucleotides are TGTGCCAGCAGCTTAGTGGGCCCAGAGACCCAGTACTTC. Residues: CASSLVGPETQYF.

This clone has a count of ten or more. J is TRBJ1-1 and V is TRBV6-1, with 7 nucleotides matching TRBD1. Unmatched junction bases numbered 5, after V lost 6 bases and J lost 4 bases. Germline CDR1 is MNHNS and CDR2 is SASEGT. The CDR3 length is 13 residues. CDR3 in DNA: TGTGCCAGCAGAGGGGACAGTATCACTGAAGCTTTCTTT. This encodes CASRGDSITEAFF.

This clone showed up many times. This chain connects TRBV15 to TRBJ2-2; 7 nucleotides match TRBD1. The germline CDR1 and CDR2 sequences are LNHNV and YYDKDF (reference sequence). This CDR3 contains 16 residues. V trimming: 5 bases; J trimming: 1 base; junction bases outside the gene matches: 7. The CDR3 protein is CATSPKGTENTGELFF. DNA for the CDR3: TGTGCCACCAGCCCAAAAGGGACAGAGAACACCGGGGAGCTGTTTTTT.

At least ten counts were recorded for this clone. The chain uses TRBV11-3 and TRBJ2-3, with TRBD1 matching 7 bases. J lost 6 bases, V lost 5 bases, and 8 bases had no gene match. Germline V CDR1 and CDR2: SGHNT, YENEEA. The CDR3 length is 14 residues. CDR3 nucleotide sequence: TGTGCCAGCAGCCAGGGGACAGCCGGTGATACGCAGTATTTT. It is translated as CASSQGTAGDTQYF.

As concerns this clone: A much larger clone differs from this one at a single base, so this may be a read error. The chain couples TRBV7-3 to TRBJ2-3; TRBD2 agrees at 11 bases. CDR3 length equals 16 residues. After removal of 7 bases from V and 6 bases from J, the junction contained 12 bases not matched to a gene. Germline CDR1 SGHTA, CDR2 FQGTGA. The CDR3 here is CASIPVAGGPRDTQYF. Here the CDR3 DNA reads TGTGCCAGCATCCCCGTAGCGGGAGGGCCCAGGGATACGCAGTATTTT.

This clone has ten or more counts. V is TRBV9 and J is TRBJ2-7; D is unclear. This CDR3 is 14 amino acids long. Germline CDR1 is SGDLS and CDR2 is YYNGEE. Between the trimmed V and J ends, which lost 0 bases and 0 bases, there was a span of 7 bases. The CDR3, as DNA: TGTGCCAGCAGCGTAGATGCCAGCTCCTACGAGCAGTACTTC. Amino acids: CASSVDASSYEQYF.

This clone was seen a handful of times. It is likely a read error, because the conserved phenylalanine at the end of the CDR3 is missing. Distinct nucleotide sequences in the sample also encode this CDR3. The rearrangement joins TRBV5-4 to TRBJ2-1; weak D call: TRBD2 (6 bases). Trimming stripped 3 bases from V and 7 bases from J, with 8 bases between. The CDR3 runs 12 residues. The germline gives CDR1 SGHNT, CDR2 YYREEE (reference sequence). The CDR3: CASSSGRNEQFL. For the CDR3, the DNA is TGTGCCAGCAGCTCGGGGAGGAATGAGCAGTTCCTC.

In its sample, this clone was seen many times. V and J are TRBV20-1 and TRBJ2-7; 8 nucleotides line up with TRBD1. J gave up 4 bases and V 6 bases, and 17 bases lay outside the gene matches. Germline assignment: CDR1 DFQATT and CDR2 SNEGSKA (reference sequence). The CDR3 is 16 residues long. The CDR3 DNA follows: TGCAGTGCCGAGACAGGGGATGAGTTCAGCTTGTACGAGCAGTACTTC. It is translated as CSAETGDEFSLYEQYF.

This clone was counted many times. The rearrangement joins TRBV7-2 to TRBJ2-3; 7 nucleotides match TRBD1. Germline CDR1 SGHTA, CDR2 FQGNSA. V lost 5 bases, J lost 2 bases, and 7 bases stayed unmatched. The CDR3 length is 15 residues. The chain's CDR3 is CASSARTGATDTQYF. CDR3 DNA sequence: TGTGCCAGCAGCGCCCGGACAGGCGCCACAGATACGCAGTATTTT.

This clone appeared a few times. Compared with germline, one end of the junction differs, possibly owing to a read error. This chain joins TRBV20-1 and TRBJ2-7; D could derive from TRBD1 or TRBD2 (5 bases each). The CDR3 has 16 residues. Germline V gene data show CDR1 as DFQATT and CDR2 as SNEGSKA (reference sequence). CDR3 sequence (DNA): TGCAGTGCTAGTCCATTGGGGGTGTTCGACTCCTACGAGCGGTACTTC. Amino acids: CSASPLGVFDSYERYF.

Within the sample, this clone is medium-sized. The chain links TRBV2 to TRBJ2-7, with TRBD2 identical over 8 bases. This CDR3 region has 14 residues. V shed 6 bases and J 3 bases; nucleotides not matched to a gene: 7. Germline V gives CDR1 SNHLY, CDR2 FYNNEI. The CDR3 reads CASRFGLADYEQYF. CDR3 bases: TGTGCCAGCAGGTTCGGACTAGCCGACTACGAGCAGTACTTC.

In its sample, this clone was seen many times. This chain joins TRBV20-1 and TRBJ2-7; 10 bases are shared with TRBD2. With V trimmed by 6 bases and J by 3 bases, 8 bases remained unmatched. CDR1 and CDR2 from the germline V gene are DFQATT and SNEGSKA (reference sequence). The CDR3 extends over 14 amino acids. The CDR3 DNA sequence: TGCAGTGCACATACCGGGACTAGCGTCTACGAGCAGTACTTC. Protein sequence: CSAHTGTSVYEQYF.

This clone was recorded a few times. The germline gene is not matched at one end of the junction; a read error may be the cause. The gene calls are TRBV6-5 and TRBJ2-5; 8 nucleotides line up with TRBD2. The germline V gene encodes CDR1 MNHEY and CDR2 SVGAGI. The CDR3 consists of 17 residues. CDR3 region: CASSYGLAGTHHETQYF. The DNA of the CDR3 is TGTGCCAGCAGTTACGGGCTAGCGGGTACCCACCATGAGACCCAGTACTTC.

The rearrangement joins TRBV7-2 to TRBJ2-1; unclear D gene. The CDR3 is made up of 17 amino acids. Trimming took 0 bases from V and 6 from J, leaving 18 bases between them. Germline V gene data show CDR1 as SGHTA and CDR2 as FQGNSA. In nucleotides, the CDR3 is TGTGCCAGCAGCTTAGCTTGTGCATTACAGCCCTGCAATGAGCAGTTCTTC. This translates into CASSLACALQPCNEQFF. Combining the CDR3 with reference TRBV7-2 and TRBJ2-1 gives the whole variable domain GAGVSQSPSNKVTEKGKDVELRCDPISGHTALYWYRQSLGQGLEFLIYFQGNSAPDKSGLPSDRFSAERTGGSVSTLTIQRTQQEDSAVYLCASSLACALQPCNEQFFGPGTRLTVL.

The table lists this clone with many counts. The gene calls are TRBV28 and TRBJ2-3; a possible D gene is TRBD1 (6 bases). Germline CDR1 is MDHEN and CDR2 is SYDVKM. The CDR3 is made up of 17 amino acids. The V gene lost 4 bases and the J gene lost 6 bases, with 23 bases spanning the gap. The CDR3 is CASSSPVAGALWDTQYF. The DNA of the CDR3 is TGTGCCAGCAGTTCCCCGGTGGCAGGGGCCCTTTGGGATACGCAGTATTTT.

Notes on this clone: A much more abundant neighbour one base away suggests this may be a read error. CDR3 DNA sequence: TGTGCCAGCAGCTTCCGGGACAGGGGATACAATGAGCAGTTCTTC. It is translated as CASSFRDRGYNEQFF. The chain links TRBV9 to TRBJ2-1; 10 positions match TRBD1. Germline trimming cut 4 bases from V and 4 bases from J; bases unmatched to any gene: 5. Per the germline V gene, CDR1 is SGDLS and CDR2 is YYNGEE. There are 15 residues in the CDR3.

This clone was picked up many times. The rearrangement uses TRBV5-6 and TRBJ1-5; the D gene is possibly TRBD1 (6 bases). The CDR3 is 15 residues long. Between the trimmed V and J ends, which lost 1 base and 7 bases, there was a span of 15 bases. CDR1 SGHDT and CDR2 YYEEEE come from the germline V gene. The CDR3 coding sequence is TGTGCCAGCAGCTTGCGGGGCATTCAGGGGCAGCCCCAGCATTTT. Residues: CASSLRGIQGQPQHF.

This clone was detected many times. The chain employs TRBV7-9 and TRBJ2-1; D is ambiguous. The V gene's germline CDR1 is SEHNR and CDR2 FQNEAQ (reference sequence). The CDR3 is made up of 13 amino acids. V lost 1 base and J lost 3, with 4 bases in between. The CDR3 DNA reads TGTGCCAGCAGCTTAGGTTACTACAATGAGCAGTTCTTC. Amino acid sequence: CASSLGYYNEQFF.

In its sample, this clone was seen many times. This rearrangement joins TRBV5-1 to TRBJ2-3; a weak D match, TRBD1 (6 bases). Between the trimmed V and J ends, which lost 3 bases and 4 bases, there was a span of 18 bases. The CDR3 extends over 16 amino acids. CDR1 and CDR2 from the germline V gene are SGHRS and YFSETQ. The CDR3: CASSSGQTGSSDTQYF. The DNA for the CDR3 is TGCGCCAGCAGCTCAGGACAGACTGGTTCGTCAGATACGCAGTATTTT.

This clone was observed at least ten times. V and J are TRBV5-1 and TRBJ2-5, with 7 bases fitting TRBD2. Trimming at V came to 0 bases and at J to 4 bases, leaving 15 bases not matched to a gene. CDR1 and CDR2 (germline): SGHRS, YFSETQ. CDR3 length equals 18 residues. CDR3 bases: TGCGCCAGCAGCTTGGTATTGGCTACTATGACTAGCCCAGAGACCCAGTACTTC. It translates to CASSLVLATMTSPETQYF.

The gene calls are TRBV18 and TRBJ2-7; the D gene could be TRBD1 or TRBD2 (5 bases each). CDR1 is KGHSH and CDR2 is LQKENI in the germline V gene. The CDR3 is made up of 15 amino acids. The V and J ends lost 3 bases and 3 bases respectively, with 15 bases between them. The CDR3 nucleotides read TGTGCCAGCTCACCCCCCGGGACGGCTTACTACGAGCAGTACTTC. Encoded protein: CASSPPGTAYYEQYF.

The chain combines TRBV3-1 with TRBJ2-7; D possibly corresponds to TRBD2 (6 bases). Germline lookup yields CDR1 LGHDT and CDR2 YNNKEL (reference sequence). V lost 7 bases and J 6 bases, leaving 25 bases between the germline ends. The CDR3 contains 16 residues. The CDR3 here is CASIQSRGLRGTEQYF. As DNA, the CDR3 is TGTGCCAGCATTCAATCGCGGGGTCTCCGCGGAACCGAGCAGTACTTC.

Remarks on this clone: A junction boundary mismatches the germline segment, possibly from a read error. The chain employs TRBV11-2 and TRBJ1-6, with D tentatively TRBD1 (5 bases). The V gene's germline CDR1 is SGHAT and CDR2 FQNNGV. This CDR3 comprises 17 residues. Here the CDR3 reads CASSLEAGSCINSPLHF. The CDR3 DNA reads as TGTGCCAGCAGCTTAGAGGCAGGGTCGTGTATCAATTCGCCCCTCCACTTT.

In this sample, this clone turned up many times. The chain recombines TRBV14 with TRBJ1-2, with TRBD1 matching over 12 bases. With V trimmed by 2 bases and J by 8 bases, 3 bases remained unmatched. Germline CDR1 SGHDN, CDR2 FVKESK. The CDR3 is 14 amino acids. This CDR3 reads CASSQTGTGGGYTF. The CDR3 nucleotides are TGTGCCAGCAGCCAAACCGGGACAGGGGGCGGCTACACCTTC.